This T cell receptor (beta chain) emerged from a study of cytomegalovirus exposure and HLA in healthy donors. Overall study findings and caveats: A few CMV-associated chains proved CMV antigen-specific in vitro.

Profiling relied on immunoSEQ multiplex PCR, and the TCRdb table lists in-frame clones only, not all of them. The sample consists of 150,000 to 250,000 clones, about 81% of them appearing once. In regard to this clone: Its specificity is unknown.

The CDR3 has 15 amino acids. J gave up 7 bases and V 1 base, and 7 bases lay outside the gene matches. Germline assignment: CDR1 MDHEN and CDR2 SYDVKM. Material for sequencing was PBMCs. This chain connects TRBV28 to TRBJ2-7, with TRBD2 matching 10 bases. The clonotype originates from a woman aged 25 to 39 in good health and CMV-seronegative. The CDR3 sequence is CASSLSTSGKYEQYF. CDR3 nucleotide sequence: TGTGCCAGCAGTTTATCTACTAGCGGGAAATATGAGCAGTACTTC.